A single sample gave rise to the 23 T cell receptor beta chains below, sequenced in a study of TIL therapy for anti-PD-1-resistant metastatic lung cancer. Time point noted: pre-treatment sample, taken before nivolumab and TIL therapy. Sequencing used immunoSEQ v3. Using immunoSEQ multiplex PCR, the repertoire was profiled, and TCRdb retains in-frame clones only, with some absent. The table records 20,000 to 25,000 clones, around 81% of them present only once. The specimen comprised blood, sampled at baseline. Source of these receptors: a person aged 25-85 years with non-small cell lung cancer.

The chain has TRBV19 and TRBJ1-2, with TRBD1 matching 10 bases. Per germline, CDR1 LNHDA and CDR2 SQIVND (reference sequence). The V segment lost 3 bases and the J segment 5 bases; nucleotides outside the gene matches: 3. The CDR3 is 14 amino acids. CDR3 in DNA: TGTGCCAGTAGTATGGCGGACAGGGGGTATGGCTACACCTTC. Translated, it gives CASSMADRGYGYTF. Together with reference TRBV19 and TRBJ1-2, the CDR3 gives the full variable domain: DGGITQSPKYLFRKEGQNVTLSCEQNLNHDAMYWYRQDPGQGLRLIYYSQIVNDFQKGDIAEGYSVSREKKESFPLTVTSAQKNPTAFYLCASSMADRGYGYTFGSGTRLTVV.

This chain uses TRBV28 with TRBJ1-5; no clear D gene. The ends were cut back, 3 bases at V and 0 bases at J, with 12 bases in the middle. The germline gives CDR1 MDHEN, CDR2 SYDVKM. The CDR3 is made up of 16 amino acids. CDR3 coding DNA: TGTGCCAGCAGTTTCCCTAATTTGGGTAGCAATCAGCCCCAGCATTTT. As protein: CASSFPNLGSNQPQHF.

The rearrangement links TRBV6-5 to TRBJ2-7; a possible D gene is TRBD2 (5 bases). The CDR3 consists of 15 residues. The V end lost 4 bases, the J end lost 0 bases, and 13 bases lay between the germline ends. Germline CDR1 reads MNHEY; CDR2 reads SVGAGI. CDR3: CASSSFGEPSYEQYF. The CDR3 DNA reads TGTGCCAGCAGTTCGTTCGGGGAGCCCTCCTACGAGCAGTACTTC.

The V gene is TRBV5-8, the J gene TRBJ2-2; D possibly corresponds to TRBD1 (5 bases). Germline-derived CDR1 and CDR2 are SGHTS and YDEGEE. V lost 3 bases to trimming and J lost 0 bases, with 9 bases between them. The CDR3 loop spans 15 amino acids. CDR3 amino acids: CASSYLGANTGELFF. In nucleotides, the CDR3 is TGTGCCAGCAGCTACCTAGGGGCGAACACCGGGGAGCTGTTTTTT.

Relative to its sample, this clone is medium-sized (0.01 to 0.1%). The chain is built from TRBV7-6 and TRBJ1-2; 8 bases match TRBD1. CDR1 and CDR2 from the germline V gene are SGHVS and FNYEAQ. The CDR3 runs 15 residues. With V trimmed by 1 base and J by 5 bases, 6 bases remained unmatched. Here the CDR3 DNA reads TGTGCCAGCAGCTTAGATCAGGGGGCGCAGTATGGCTACACCTTC. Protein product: CASSLDQGAQYGYTF.

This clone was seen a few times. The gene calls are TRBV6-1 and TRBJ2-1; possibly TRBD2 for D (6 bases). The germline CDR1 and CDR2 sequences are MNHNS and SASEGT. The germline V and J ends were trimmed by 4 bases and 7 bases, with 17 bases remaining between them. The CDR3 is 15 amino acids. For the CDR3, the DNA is TGTGCCAGCAGTGGTGATAGCGGCTCCTCTAATGAGCAGTTCTTC. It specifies CASSGDSGSSNEQFF.

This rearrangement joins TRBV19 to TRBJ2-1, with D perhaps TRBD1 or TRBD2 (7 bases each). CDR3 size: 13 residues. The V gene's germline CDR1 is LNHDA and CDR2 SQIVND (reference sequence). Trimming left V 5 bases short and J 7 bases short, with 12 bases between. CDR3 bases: TGTGCCAGTAGTGAGCAGGGGGGGAATGAGCAGTTCTTC. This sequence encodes CASSEQGGNEQFF.

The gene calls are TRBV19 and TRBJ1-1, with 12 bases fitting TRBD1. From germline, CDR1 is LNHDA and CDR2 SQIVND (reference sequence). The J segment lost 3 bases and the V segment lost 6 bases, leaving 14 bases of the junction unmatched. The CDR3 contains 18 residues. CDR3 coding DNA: TGTGCCAGTAGCCTGGGAACCGGGACAGGGGGCGCGGACACTGAAGCTTTCTTT. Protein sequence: CASSLGTGTGGADTEAFF.

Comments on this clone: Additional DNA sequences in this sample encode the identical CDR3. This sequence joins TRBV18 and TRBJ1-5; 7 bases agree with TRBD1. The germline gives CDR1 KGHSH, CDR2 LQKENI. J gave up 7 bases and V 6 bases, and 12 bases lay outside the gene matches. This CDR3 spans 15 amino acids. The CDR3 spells CASSPVQGDEQPQHF. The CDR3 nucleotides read TGTGCCAGCTCGCCCGTTCAGGGGGATGAGCAGCCCCAGCATTTT.

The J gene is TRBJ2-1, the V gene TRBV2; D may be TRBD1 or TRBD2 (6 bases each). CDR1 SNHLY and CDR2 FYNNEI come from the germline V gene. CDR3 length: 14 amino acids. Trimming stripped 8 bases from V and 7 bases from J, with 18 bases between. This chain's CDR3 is CASLSPGASNEQFF. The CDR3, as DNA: TGTGCCAGCCTATCCCCGGGGGCCTCTAATGAGCAGTTCTTC.

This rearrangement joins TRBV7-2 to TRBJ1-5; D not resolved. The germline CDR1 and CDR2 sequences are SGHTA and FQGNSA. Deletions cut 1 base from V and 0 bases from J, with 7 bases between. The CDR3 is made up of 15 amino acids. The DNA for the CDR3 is TGTGCCAGCAGCTTAGACAGTCTTAGCAATCAGCCCCAGCATTTT. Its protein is CASSLDSLSNQPQHF.

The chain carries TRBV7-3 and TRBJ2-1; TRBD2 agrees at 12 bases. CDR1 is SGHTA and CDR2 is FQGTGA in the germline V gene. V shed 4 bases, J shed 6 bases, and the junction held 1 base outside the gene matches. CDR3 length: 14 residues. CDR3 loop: CASSSSGGVNEQFF. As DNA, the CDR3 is TGTGCCAGCAGCTCTAGCGGGGGGGTCAATGAGCAGTTCTTC.

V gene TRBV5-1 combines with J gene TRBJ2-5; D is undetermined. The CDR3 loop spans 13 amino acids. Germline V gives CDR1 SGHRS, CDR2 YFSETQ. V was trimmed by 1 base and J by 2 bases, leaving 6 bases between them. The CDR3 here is CASSLYGQETQYF. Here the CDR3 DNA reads TGCGCCAGCAGCTTGTATGGACAAGAGACCCAGTACTTC.

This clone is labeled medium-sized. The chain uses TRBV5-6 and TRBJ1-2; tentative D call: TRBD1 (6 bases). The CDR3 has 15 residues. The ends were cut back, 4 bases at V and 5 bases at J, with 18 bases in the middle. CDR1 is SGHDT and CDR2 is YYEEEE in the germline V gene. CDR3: CASSLISRGLYGYTF. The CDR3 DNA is TGTGCCAGCAGCCTGATCTCCAGGGGATTATATGGCTACACCTTC.

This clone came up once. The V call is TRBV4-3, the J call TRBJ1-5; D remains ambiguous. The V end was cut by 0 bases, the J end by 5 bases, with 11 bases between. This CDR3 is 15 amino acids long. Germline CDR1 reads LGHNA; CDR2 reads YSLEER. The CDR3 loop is CASSQDHGLDQPQHF. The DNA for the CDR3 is TGCGCCAGCAGCCAAGATCACGGTCTAGATCAGCCCCAGCATTTT.

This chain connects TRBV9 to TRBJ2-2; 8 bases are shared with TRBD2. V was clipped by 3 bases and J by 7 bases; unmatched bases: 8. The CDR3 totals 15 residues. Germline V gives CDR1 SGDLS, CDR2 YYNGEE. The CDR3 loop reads CASSDGTSGVGELFF. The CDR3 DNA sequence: TGTGCCAGCAGCGATGGGACTAGTGGCGTCGGGGAGCTGTTTTTT.

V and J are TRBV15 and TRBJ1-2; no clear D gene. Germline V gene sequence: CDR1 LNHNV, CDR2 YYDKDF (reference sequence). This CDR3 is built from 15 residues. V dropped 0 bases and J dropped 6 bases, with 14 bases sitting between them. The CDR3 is CATSRDLPMKDGYTF. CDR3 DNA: TGTGCCACCAGCAGAGATCTCCCGATGAAGGATGGCTACACCTTC.

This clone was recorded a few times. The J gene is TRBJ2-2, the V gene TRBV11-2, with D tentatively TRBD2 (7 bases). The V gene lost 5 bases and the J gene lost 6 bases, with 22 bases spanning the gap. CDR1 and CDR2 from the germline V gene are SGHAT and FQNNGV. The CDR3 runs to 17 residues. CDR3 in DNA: TGTGCCAGCAGCCTCGGCAGGGGAGGGTCCTACCCCGGGGAGCTGTTTTTT. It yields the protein CASSLGRGGSYPGELFF.

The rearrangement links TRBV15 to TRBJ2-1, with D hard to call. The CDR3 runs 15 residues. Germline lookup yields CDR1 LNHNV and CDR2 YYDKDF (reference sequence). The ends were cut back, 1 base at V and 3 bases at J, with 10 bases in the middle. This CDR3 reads CATSRVHGDYNEQFF. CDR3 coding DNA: TGTGCCACCAGCAGAGTACATGGGGACTACAATGAGCAGTTCTTC.

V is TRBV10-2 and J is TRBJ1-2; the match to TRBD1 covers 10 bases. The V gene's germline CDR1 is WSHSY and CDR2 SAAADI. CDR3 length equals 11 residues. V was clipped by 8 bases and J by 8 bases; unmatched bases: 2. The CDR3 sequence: CASGQGEGYTF. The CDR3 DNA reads TGCGCCAGCGGACAGGGGGAAGGCTACACCTTC.

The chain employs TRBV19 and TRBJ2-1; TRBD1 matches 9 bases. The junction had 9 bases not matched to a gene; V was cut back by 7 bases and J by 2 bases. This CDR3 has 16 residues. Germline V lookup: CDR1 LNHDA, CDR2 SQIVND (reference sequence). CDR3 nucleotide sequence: TGTGCCAGTATCAAGACAGGGGGGAACGCCTACAATGAGCAGTTCTTC. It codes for CASIKTGGNAYNEQFF.

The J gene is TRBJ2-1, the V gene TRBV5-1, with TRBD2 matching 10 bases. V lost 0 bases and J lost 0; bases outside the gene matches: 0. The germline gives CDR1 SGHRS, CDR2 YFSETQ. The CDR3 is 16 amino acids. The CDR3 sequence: CASSLGLAGSYNEQFF. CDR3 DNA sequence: TGCGCCAGCAGCTTGGGACTAGCGGGCTCCTACAATGAGCAGTTCTTC.

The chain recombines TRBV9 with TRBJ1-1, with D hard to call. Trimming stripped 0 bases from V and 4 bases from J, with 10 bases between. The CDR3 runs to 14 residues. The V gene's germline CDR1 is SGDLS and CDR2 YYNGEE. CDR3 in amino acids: CASSVGAKGTEAFF. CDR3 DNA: TGTGCCAGCAGCGTAGGGGCGAAAGGCACTGAAGCTTTCTTT.